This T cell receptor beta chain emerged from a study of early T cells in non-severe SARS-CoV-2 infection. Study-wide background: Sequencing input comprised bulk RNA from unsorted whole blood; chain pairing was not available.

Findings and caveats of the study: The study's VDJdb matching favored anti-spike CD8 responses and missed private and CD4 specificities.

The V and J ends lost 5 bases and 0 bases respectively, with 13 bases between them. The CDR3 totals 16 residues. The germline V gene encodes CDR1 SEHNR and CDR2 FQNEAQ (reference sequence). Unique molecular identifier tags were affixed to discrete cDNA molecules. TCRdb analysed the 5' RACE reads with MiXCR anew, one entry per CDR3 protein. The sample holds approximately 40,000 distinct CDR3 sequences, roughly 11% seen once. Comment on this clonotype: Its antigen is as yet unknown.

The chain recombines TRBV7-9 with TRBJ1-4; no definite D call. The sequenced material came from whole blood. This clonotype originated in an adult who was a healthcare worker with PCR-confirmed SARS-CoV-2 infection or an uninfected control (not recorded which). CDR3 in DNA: TGTGCCAGCAGCCCCCGACCTACTACAACTAATGAAAAACTGTTTTTT. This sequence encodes CASSPRPTTTNEKLFF.